The 22 T cell receptor beta chains in this list originate from one sample, sequenced in a study of shared clonotypes between healthy human individuals. CD45RO-negative CD8 cells positively selected for CCR7 made up the naive population, which excluded terminally differentiated effector memory CD45RA+ cells. The data were produced by immunoSEQ multiplex PCR, yet TCRdb's version contains in-frame clones alone and is incomplete. The profile covers about 2.1 million clones, with just over 90% appearing a single time and 1.5% to 2% taken by the ten largest. Sequenced sample: naive CD8+ T cells from PBMCs. These TCRs come from a man in his late teens or twenties in good health. Some clones in this sample may be carry-over from other donors' samples.

A remark on this clone: Other DNA sequences in this specimen translate into the identical CDR3. This chain joins TRBV9 and TRBJ2-7; weak D call: TRBD1 (5 bases). V lost 3 bases to trimming and J lost 5 bases, with 12 bases between them. This CDR3 has 13 amino acids. Germline CDR1 is SGDLS and CDR2 is YYNGEE. DNA for the CDR3: TGTGCCAGCAGCGGGGGCGGTCGTAACGAGCAGTACTTC. This encodes CASSGGGRNEQYF. The full variable domain, its missing parts supplied by reference TRBV9 and TRBJ2-7, is DSGVTQTPKHLITATGQRVTLRCSPRSGDLSVYWYQQSLDQGLQFLIQYYNGEERAKGNILERFSAQQFPDLHSELNLSSLELGDSALYFCASSGGGRNEQYFGPGTRLTVT.

V usage is TRBV2 and J usage is TRBJ1-2, with D maybe TRBD1 (5 bases). Germline CDR1 and CDR2: SNHLY and FYNNEI. The CDR3 extends over 16 amino acids. V lost 0 bases and J 3 bases, leaving 14 bases between the germline ends. In DNA form, the CDR3 reads TGTGCCAGCAGTGAAGCGCTTCTGGGGGGATACTATGGCTACACCTTC. Amino acid sequence: CASSEALLGGYYGYTF.

The chain is built from TRBV28 and TRBJ1-1, with D tentatively TRBD1 (6 bases). The germline gives CDR1 MDHEN, CDR2 SYDVKM. With 8 bases removed from V and 3 bases from J, the gap between germline ends came to 13 bases. This CDR3 has 13 amino acids. CDR3 sequence: CASSYREYTEAFF. The DNA for the CDR3 is TGTGCCAGCTCGTACAGGGAATACACTGAAGCTTTCTTT.

The V gene is TRBV5-6, the J gene TRBJ1-2, with D hard to call. Germline CDR1 reads SGHDT; CDR2 reads YYEEEE. CDR3 length: 16 amino acids. Trimming took off 2 bases at V and 5 bases at J, with 19 bases between the two ends. The CDR3 bases are TGTGCCAGCAGCTTTGGGAGTTCCCCAAGGAAGTATGGCTACACCTTC. This codes for CASSFGSSPRKYGYTF.

The V and J genes are TRBV27 and TRBJ2-7, with TRBD2 identical over 11 bases. The CDR3 spans 16 residues. Germline CDR1 MNHEY, CDR2 SMNVEV (reference sequence). V dropped 2 bases and J dropped 2; count of bases not matched to a gene: 5. The CDR3 sequence: CASSLTGLAVTYEQYF. Here the CDR3 DNA reads TGTGCCAGCAGTTTAACGGGACTAGCGGTAACCTACGAGCAGTACTTC.

The chain joins TRBV27 to TRBJ2-3; 7 bases align to TRBD2. Trimming cost V 2 bases and J 4 bases; bases outside gene matches: 9. This CDR3 region has 16 residues. CDR1 is MNHEY and CDR2 is SMNVEV in the germline V gene (reference sequence). The CDR3 reads CASSLGAGASADTQYF. The CDR3 DNA reads TGTGCCAGCAGTTTAGGGGCGGGAGCATCGGCAGATACGCAGTATTTT.

V gene TRBV7-8 combines with J gene TRBJ1-5, with D maybe TRBD1 (6 bases). The V and J ends lost 5 bases and 2 bases respectively, with 16 bases between them. CDR3 length equals 16 residues. Germline V gene data show CDR1 as SGHVS and CDR2 as FQNEAQ. The CDR3 region is CASSTARGLGNQPQHF. CDR3 DNA: TGTGCCAGCAGCACCGCGAGGGGGTTGGGCAATCAGCCCCAGCATTTT.

The gene calls are TRBV2 and TRBJ2-3; D might be TRBD2 (6 bases). CDR1 and CDR2 from the germline V gene are SNHLY and FYNNEI. The CDR3 consists of 15 residues. Trimming took 7 bases from V and 5 from J, leaving 19 bases between them. The DNA for the CDR3 is TGTGCCAGCATGGCGGAGGGCCCCCTACAAGATACGCAGTATTTT. Translating it yields CASMAEGPLQDTQYF.

The chain combines TRBV28 with TRBJ2-7, with D hard to call. V was clipped by 6 bases and J by 3 bases, with 18 bases between them. The CDR3 has 15 residues. From germline, CDR1 is MDHEN and CDR2 SYDVKM. CDR3 amino acids: CASRPRRQIYYEQYF. The CDR3 DNA is TGTGCCAGCAGACCTAGGCGCCAGATTTACTACGAGCAGTACTTC.

This sequence joins TRBV9 and TRBJ2-5; 7 nucleotides match TRBD1. The CDR3 runs to 14 residues. V was pared by 2 bases and J by 5 bases, with 6 bases of the junction left unmatched. The germline V gene encodes CDR1 SGDLS and CDR2 YYNGEE. This CDR3 reads CASSVPDRLETQYF. CDR3 sequence (DNA): TGTGCCAGCAGCGTTCCGGACAGGCTGGAGACCCAGTACTTC.

The V call is TRBV29-1, the J call TRBJ2-2; D gene uncertain. The CDR3 totals 12 residues. Germline CDR1 SQVTM, CDR2 ANQGSEA. V was shortened by 3 bases and J by 4 bases, with 6 bases between the two germline ends. Here the CDR3 reads CSVDESTGELFF. The CDR3 nucleotides read TGCAGCGTTGACGAGTCCACCGGGGAGCTGTTTTTT.

The V and J genes are TRBV7-8 and TRBJ2-7; D is undetermined. Trimming took 2 bases from V and 2 from J, leaving 16 bases between them. This CDR3 has 16 residues. Germline V gene sequence: CDR1 SGHVS, CDR2 FQNEAQ. The CDR3 reads CASSLFSSAAAYEQYF. In DNA form, the CDR3 reads TGTGCCAGCAGCTTATTTTCGAGTGCAGCAGCCTACGAGCAGTACTTC.

The chain has TRBV28 and TRBJ2-3, with a weak D call TRBD1 (6 bases). Per germline, CDR1 MDHEN and CDR2 SYDVKM. Trimming stripped 5 bases from V and 5 bases from J, with 17 bases between. The CDR3 spans 15 residues. CDR3 sequence reads: CASSLFGGAGDTQYF. CDR3 nucleotides: TGTGCCAGCAGTCTTTTTGGGGGCGCGGGAGATACGCAGTATTTT. Supplemented by reference TRBV28 and TRBJ2-3, the full variable domain reads DVKVTQSSRYLVKRTGEKVFLECVQDMDHENMFWYRQDPGLGLRLIYFSYDVKMKEKGDIPEGYSVSREKKERFSLILESASTNQTSMYLCASSLFGGAGDTQYFGPGTRLTVL.

This chain joins TRBV7-9 and TRBJ2-6; D unresolved. The V and J ends lost 5 bases and 0 bases respectively, with 14 bases between them. This CDR3 spans 17 amino acids. Per the germline V gene, CDR1 is SEHNR and CDR2 is FQNEAQ (reference sequence). CDR3 protein: CASSDKRGVSGANVLTF. As DNA, the CDR3 is TGTGCCAGCAGCGACAAACGTGGGGTCTCTGGGGCCAACGTCCTGACTTTC. The full variable domain, rest sourced from reference TRBV7-9 and TRBJ2-6, is DTGVSQNPRHKITKRGQNVTFRCDPISEHNRLYWYRQTLGQGPEFLTYFQNEAQLEKSRLLSDRFSAERPKGSFSTLEIQRTEQGDSAMYLCASSDKRGVSGANVLTFGAGSRLTVL.

The rearrangement uses TRBV28 and TRBJ1-2; D is ambiguous. The V end lost 5 bases, the J end lost 8 bases, and 15 bases lay between the germline ends. Germline lookup yields CDR1 MDHEN and CDR2 SYDVKM. CDR3 length: 13 residues. The CDR3 DNA reads TGTGCCAGCAGTCCCCTTCTAGGGTTCGGCTACACCTTC. Translation: CASSPLLGFGYTF.

In the case of this clone: An end of the junction does not agree with germline; a read error may underlie this. The rearrangement links TRBV28 to TRBJ2-1; 9 bases line up with TRBD1. The germline gives CDR1 MDHEN, CDR2 SYDVKM. The CDR3 extends over 15 amino acids. The CDR3: CASSLWDRAYNEQFF. CDR3 DNA sequence: TGTGCCAGCAGTCTATGGGACAGGGCTTACAATGAGCAGTTCTTC.

The CDR3 region has the DNA TGCGCCAGCAGCCAAGTTGCCCCACACAATGAGCAGTTCTTC. Protein: CASSQVAPHNEQFF. The chain is built from TRBV4-1 and TRBJ2-1; D is unresolved. CDR1 is MGHRA, CDR2 YSYEKL, per germline. V was cut by 1 base and J by 5 bases, with 9 bases left in between. There are 14 residues in the CDR3.

This chain uses TRBV4-3 with TRBJ2-1; 7 bases fit TRBD2. V dropped 4 bases and J dropped 3; count of bases not matched to a gene: 6. CDR1 is LGHNA, CDR2 YSLEER, per germline. This CDR3 spans 15 amino acids. In DNA, the CDR3 is TGCGCCAGCAGCCCCAAGCGGGAACGCTACAATGAGCAGTTCTTC. The encoded protein is CASSPKRERYNEQFF.

V and J are TRBV10-3 and TRBJ2-2; D gene unclear. V dropped 0 bases and J dropped 5 bases, with 19 bases sitting between them. Germline V lookup: CDR1 ENHRY, CDR2 SYGVKD. CDR3 length equals 18 residues. CDR3 amino acids: CAISESLAASRTTGELFF. The CDR3 DNA reads as TGTGCCATCAGTGAGTCGTTGGCAGCGAGCCGAACAACCGGGGAGCTGTTTTTT.

As regards this clone: The sample contains more than one DNA sequence encoding this CDR3. Written as DNA, the CDR3 is TGTGCCAGCAGCCCCGGGACTAGCGGCTACGAGCAGTACTTC. Translation: CASSPGTSGYEQYF. The chain links TRBV9 to TRBJ2-7; 11 nucleotides match TRBD2. Looked up from germline, CDR1 is SGDLS and CDR2 is YYNGEE. The V and J ends lost 4 bases and 3 bases, in that order; junction bases with no gene match: 3. The CDR3 has 14 amino acids.

The CDR3 sequence: CASSQPVGDGSRQPQHF. The CDR3 coding sequence is TGCGCCAGCAGCCAACCTGTCGGGGACGGTAGTAGGCAGCCCCAGCATTTT. The rearrangement uses TRBV4-1 and TRBJ1-5; maybe TRBD1 (5 bases). Germline V gene lookup returns CDR1 MGHRA and CDR2 YSYEKL. The V end lost 2 bases, the J end lost 7 bases, and 21 bases lay between the germline ends. This CDR3 has 17 amino acids.

The chain recombines TRBV7-9 with TRBJ2-1, with D perhaps matching TRBD2 (6 bases). The CDR3 length is 14 residues. From germline, CDR1 is SEHNR and CDR2 FQNEAQ (reference sequence). The V end lost 7 bases, the J end lost 4 bases, and 14 bases lay between the germline ends. CDR3 nucleotides: TGTGCCAGCAACATACGGGAGACATACAATGAGCAGTTCTTC. This gives the protein CASNIRETYNEQFF. Full variable domain (missing parts from reference TRBV7-9 and TRBJ2-1): DTGVSQNPRHKITKRGQNVTFRCDPISEHNRLYWYRQTLGQGPEFLTYFQNEAQLEKSRLLSDRFSAERPKGSFSTLEIQRTEQGDSAMYLCASNIRETYNEQFFGPGTRLTVL.